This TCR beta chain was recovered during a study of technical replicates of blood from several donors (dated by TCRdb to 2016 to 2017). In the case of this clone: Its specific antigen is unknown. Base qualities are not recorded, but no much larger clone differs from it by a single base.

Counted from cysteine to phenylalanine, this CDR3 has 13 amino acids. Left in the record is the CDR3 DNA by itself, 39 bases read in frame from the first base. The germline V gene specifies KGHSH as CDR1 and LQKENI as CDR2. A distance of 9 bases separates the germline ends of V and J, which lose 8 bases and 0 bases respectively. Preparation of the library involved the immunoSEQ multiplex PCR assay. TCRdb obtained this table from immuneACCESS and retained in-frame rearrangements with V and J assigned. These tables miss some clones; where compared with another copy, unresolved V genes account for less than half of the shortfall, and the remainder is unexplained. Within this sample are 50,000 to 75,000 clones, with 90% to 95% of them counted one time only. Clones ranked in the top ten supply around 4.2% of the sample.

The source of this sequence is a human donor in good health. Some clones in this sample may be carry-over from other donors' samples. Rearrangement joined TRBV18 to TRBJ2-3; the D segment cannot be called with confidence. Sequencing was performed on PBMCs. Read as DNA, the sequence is TGTGCCAGCCAAATTACTAGCACAGATACGCAGTATTTT. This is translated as CASQITSTDTQYF.